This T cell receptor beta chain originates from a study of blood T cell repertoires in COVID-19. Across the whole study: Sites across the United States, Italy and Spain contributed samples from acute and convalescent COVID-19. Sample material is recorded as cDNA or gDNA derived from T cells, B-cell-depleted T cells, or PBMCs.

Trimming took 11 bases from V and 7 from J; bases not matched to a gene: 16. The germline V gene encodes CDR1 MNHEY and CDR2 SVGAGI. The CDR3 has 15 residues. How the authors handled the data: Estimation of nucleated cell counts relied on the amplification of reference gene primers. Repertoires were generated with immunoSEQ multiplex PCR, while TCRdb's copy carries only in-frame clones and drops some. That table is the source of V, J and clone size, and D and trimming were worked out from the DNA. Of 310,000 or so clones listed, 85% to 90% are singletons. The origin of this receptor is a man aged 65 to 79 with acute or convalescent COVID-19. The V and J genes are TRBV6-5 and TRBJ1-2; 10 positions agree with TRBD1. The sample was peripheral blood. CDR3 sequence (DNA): TGTGCCCACGCTGCCGGTGGGACAGGGGCGTCTGGCTACACCTTC. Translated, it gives CAHAAGGTGASGYTF.